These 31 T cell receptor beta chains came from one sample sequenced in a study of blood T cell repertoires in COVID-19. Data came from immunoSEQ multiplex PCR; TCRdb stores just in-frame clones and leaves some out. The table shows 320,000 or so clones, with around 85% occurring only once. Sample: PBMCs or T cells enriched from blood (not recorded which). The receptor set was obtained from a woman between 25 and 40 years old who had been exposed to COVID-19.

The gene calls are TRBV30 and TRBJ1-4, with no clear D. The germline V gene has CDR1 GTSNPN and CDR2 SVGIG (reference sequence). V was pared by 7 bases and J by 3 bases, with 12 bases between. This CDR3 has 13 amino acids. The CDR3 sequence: CASARAANEKLFF. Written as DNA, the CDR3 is TGTGCCTCAGCGAGGGCGGCTAATGAAAAACTGTTTTTT.

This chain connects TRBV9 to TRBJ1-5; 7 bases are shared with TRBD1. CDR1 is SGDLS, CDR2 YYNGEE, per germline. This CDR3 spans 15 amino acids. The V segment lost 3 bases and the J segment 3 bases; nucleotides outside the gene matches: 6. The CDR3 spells CASSATGEYNQPQHF. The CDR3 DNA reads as TGTGCCAGCAGCGCAACAGGGGAATACAATCAGCCCCAGCATTTT.

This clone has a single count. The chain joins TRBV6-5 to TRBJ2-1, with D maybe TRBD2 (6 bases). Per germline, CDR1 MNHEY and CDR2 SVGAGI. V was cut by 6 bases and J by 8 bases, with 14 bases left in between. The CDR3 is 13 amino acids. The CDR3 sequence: CASSKEGPYEQFF. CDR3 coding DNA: TGTGCCAGCAGCAAGGAGGGCCCCTATGAGCAGTTCTTC.

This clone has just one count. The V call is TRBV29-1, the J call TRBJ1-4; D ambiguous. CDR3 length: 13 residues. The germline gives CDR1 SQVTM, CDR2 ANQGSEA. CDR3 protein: CSTALATNEKLFF. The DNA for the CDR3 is TGCAGTACCGCGTTAGCAACTAATGAAAAACTGTTTTTT.

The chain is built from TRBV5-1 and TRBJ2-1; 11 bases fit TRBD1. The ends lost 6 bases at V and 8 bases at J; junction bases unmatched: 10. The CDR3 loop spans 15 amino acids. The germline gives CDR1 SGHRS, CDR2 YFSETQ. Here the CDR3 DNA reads TGCGCCAGCACCCCGGGACAGGGGGTATTTGATGAGCAGTTCTTC. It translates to CASTPGQGVFDEQFF.

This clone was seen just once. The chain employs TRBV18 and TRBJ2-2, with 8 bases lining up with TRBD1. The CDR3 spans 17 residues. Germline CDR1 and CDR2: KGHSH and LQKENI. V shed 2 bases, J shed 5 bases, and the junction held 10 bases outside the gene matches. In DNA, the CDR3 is TGTGCCAGCTCACCAGTAAGTCGGACAGGGACGACCGGGGAGCTGTTTTTT. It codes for CASSPVSRTGTTGELFF.

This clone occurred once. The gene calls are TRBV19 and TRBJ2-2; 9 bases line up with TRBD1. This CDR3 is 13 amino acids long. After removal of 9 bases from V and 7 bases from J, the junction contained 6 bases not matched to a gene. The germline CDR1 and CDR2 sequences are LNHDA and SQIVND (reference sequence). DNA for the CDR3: TGTGCCAGCGGGGACAGGGTAATCGGGGAGCTGTTTTTT. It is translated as CASGDRVIGELFF.

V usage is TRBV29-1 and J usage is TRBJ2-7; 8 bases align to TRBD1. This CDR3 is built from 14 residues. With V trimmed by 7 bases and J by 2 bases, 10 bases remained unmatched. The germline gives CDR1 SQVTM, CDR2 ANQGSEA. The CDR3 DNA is TGCAGCGGGAGACAGGGGACTGGGACCTACGAGCAGTACTTC. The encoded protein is CSGRQGTGTYEQYF.

CDR3 sequence (DNA): TGTGCCAGTAGTAGGGACAGGGGATTTGAGACCCAGTACTTC. As protein: CASSRDRGFETQYF. This chain links TRBV19 with TRBJ2-5, with 10 bases matching TRBD1. Germline V gene sequence: CDR1 LNHDA, CDR2 SQIVND (reference sequence). CDR3 size: 14 residues. J was trimmed by 5 bases and V by 4 bases; bases with no gene match: 4.

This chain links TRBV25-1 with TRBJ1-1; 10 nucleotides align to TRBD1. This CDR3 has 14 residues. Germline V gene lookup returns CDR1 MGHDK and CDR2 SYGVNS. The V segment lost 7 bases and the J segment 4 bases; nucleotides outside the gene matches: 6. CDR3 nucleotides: TGTGCCAGCAAGACAGGGGGCTCAGGCACTGAAGCTTTCTTT. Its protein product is CASKTGGSGTEAFF.

CDR3 in amino acids: CATSRRVATNEKLFF. The CDR3 DNA reads TGTGCCACCAGCAGGAGGGTTGCAACTAATGAAAAACTGTTTTTT. V and J are TRBV15 and TRBJ1-4; D not certain. This CDR3 spans 15 amino acids. Germline CDR1 LNHNV, CDR2 YYDKDF (reference sequence). Trimming left V 3 bases short and J 0 bases short, with 8 bases between.

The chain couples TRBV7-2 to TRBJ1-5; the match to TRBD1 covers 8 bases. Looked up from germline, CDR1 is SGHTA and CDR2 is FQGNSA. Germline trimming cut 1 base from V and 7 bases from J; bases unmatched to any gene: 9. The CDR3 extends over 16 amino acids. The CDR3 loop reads CASSLEPGQGGQPQHF. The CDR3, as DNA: TGTGCCAGCAGCTTAGAGCCCGGACAGGGAGGACAGCCCCAGCATTTT. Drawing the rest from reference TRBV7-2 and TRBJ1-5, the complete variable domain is GAGVSQSPSNKVTEKGKDVELRCDPISGHTALYWYRQSLGQGLEFLIYFQGNSAPDKSGLPSDRFSAERTGGSVSTLTIQRTQQEDSAVYLCASSLEPGQGGQPQHFGDGTRLSIL.

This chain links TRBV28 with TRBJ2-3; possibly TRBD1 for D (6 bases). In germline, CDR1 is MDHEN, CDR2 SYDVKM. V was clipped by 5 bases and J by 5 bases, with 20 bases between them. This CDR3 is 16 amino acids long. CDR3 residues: CASSPGQGPSGDTQYF. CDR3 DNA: TGTGCCAGCAGTCCGGGACAAGGCCCCTCCGGAGATACGCAGTATTTT.

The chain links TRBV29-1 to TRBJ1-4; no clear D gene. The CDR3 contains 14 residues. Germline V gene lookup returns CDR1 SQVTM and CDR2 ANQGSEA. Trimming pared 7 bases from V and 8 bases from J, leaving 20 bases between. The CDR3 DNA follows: TGCAGCGGGAACGATGGAGTCGGGTCCGAAAAACTGTTTTTT. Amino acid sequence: CSGNDGVGSEKLFF.

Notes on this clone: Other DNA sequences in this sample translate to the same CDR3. The CDR3 loop reads CASRSTGTGELFF. The CDR3 DNA sequence: TGTGCCAGCAGGTCAACAGGGACCGGGGAGCTGTTTTTT. The gene calls are TRBV27 and TRBJ2-2; TRBD1 is a possible D gene (6 bases). CDR1 MNHEY and CDR2 SMNVEV come from the germline V gene (reference sequence). V was shortened by 6 bases and J by 5 bases, with 10 bases between the two germline ends. CDR3 length: 13 residues.

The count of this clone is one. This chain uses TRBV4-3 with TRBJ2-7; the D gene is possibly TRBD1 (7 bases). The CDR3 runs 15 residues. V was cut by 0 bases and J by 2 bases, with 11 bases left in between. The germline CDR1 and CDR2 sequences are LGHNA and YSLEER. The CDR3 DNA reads TGCGCCAGCAGCCAAGATAGGAGGGGGCCCTACGAGCAGTACTTC. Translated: CASSQDRRGPYEQYF.

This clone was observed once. The CDR3 coding sequence is TGTGCCAGCAGTTACGGGACTATGAGCTTGGAGACCCAGTACTTC. Its translation is CASSYGTMSLETQYF. The chain recombines TRBV6-5 with TRBJ2-5; 7 bases line up with TRBD2. The germline V gene encodes CDR1 MNHEY and CDR2 SVGAGI. The CDR3 loop spans 15 amino acids. J gave up 5 bases and V 2 bases, and 8 bases lay outside the gene matches.

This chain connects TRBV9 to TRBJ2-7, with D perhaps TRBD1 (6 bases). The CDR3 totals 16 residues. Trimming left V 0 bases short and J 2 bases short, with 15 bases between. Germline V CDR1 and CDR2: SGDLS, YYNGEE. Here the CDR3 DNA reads TGTGCCAGCAGCGTAGCCTCCGACAGGAGTCCCTACGAGCAGTACTTC. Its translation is CASSVASDRSPYEQYF.

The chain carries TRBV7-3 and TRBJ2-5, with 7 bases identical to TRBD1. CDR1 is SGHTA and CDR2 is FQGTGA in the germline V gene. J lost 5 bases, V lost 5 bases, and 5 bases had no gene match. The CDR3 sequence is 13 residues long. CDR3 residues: CASSRDRDETQYF. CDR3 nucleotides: TGTGCCAGCAGCCGTGACAGGGATGAGACCCAGTACTTC.

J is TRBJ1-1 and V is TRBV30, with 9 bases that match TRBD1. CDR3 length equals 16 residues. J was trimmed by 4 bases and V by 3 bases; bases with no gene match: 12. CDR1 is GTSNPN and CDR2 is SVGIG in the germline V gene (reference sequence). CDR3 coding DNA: TGTGCCTGGAGACCAACCGGGACAGGGAGGGGCACTGAAGCTTTCTTT. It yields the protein CAWRPTGTGRGTEAFF.

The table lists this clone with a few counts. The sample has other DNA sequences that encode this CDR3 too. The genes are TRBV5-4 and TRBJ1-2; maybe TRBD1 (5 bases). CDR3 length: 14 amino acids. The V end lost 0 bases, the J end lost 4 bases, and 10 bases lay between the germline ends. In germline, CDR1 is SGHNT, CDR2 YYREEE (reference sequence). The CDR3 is CASSLDQGVYGYTF. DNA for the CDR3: TGTGCCAGCAGCTTGGATCAGGGCGTCTATGGCTACACCTTC.

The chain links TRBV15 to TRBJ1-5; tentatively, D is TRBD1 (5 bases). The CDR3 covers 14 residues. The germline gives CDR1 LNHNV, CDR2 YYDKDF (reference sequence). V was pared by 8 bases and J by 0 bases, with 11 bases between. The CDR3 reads CATALGGSNQPQHF. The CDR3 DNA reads TGTGCCACCGCCCTCGGGGGTAGCAATCAGCCCCAGCATTTT.

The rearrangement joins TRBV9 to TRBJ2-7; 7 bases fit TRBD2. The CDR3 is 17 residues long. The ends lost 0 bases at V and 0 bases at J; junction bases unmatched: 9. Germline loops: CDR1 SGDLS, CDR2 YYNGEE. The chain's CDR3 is CASSVVIIPGGSYEQYF. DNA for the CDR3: TGTGCCAGCAGCGTAGTAATTATTCCGGGGGGCTCCTACGAGCAGTACTTC.

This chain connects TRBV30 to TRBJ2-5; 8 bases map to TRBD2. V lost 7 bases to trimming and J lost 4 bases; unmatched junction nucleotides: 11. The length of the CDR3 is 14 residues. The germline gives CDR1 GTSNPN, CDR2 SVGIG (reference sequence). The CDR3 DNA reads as TGTGCCTCGGGGCCCGGGGGGGGCGGAGAGACCCAGTACTTC. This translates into CASGPGGGGETQYF.

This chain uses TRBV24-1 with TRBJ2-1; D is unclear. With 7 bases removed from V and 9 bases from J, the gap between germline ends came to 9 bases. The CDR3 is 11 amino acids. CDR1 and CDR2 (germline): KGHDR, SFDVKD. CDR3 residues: CATRSVAEQFF. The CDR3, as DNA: TGTGCCACCAGAAGCGTGGCTGAGCAGTTCTTC.

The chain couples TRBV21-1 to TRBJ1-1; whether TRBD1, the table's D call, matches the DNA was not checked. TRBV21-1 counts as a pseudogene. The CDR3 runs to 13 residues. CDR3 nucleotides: TGTGCCAGCAGCACCAGGGCTCTCGCTGAAGCTTTCTTT. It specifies CASSTRALAEAFF.

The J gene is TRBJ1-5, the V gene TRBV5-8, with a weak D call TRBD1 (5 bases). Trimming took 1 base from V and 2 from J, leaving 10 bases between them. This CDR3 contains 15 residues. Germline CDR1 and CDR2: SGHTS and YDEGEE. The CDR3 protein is CASSLRSRGNQPQHF. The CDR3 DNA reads TGTGCCAGCAGCTTGAGATCCAGGGGCAATCAGCCCCAGCATTTT.

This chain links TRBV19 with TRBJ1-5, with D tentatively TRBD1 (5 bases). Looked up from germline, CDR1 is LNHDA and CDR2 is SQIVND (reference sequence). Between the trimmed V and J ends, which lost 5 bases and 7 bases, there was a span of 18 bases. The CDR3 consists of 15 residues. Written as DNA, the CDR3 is TGTGCCAGTAGTCCCCGTGGGGGGGGGAACCAGCCCCAGCATTTT. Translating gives CASSPRGGGNQPQHF.

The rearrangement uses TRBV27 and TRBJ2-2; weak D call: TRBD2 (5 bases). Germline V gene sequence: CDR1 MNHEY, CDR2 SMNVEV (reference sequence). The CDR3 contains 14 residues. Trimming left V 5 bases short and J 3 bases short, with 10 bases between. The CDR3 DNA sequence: TGTGCCAGCAGTACTCGGGAATACACCGGGGAGCTGTTTTTT. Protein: CASSTREYTGELFF.

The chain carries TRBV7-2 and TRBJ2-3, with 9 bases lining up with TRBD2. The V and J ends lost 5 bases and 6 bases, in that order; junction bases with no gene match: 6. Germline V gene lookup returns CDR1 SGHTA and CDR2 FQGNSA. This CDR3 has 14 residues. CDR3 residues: CASSPGLAGDTQYF. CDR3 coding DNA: TGTGCCAGCAGCCCGGGACTAGCCGGTGATACGCAGTATTTT.

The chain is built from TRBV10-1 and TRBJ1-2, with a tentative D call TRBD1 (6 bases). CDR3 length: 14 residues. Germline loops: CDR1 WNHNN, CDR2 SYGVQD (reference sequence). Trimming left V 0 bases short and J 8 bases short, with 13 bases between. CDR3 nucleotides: TGCGCCAGCAGTGAGTCAAGAGGGGGTAGGGGCTACACCTTC. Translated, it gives CASSESRGGRGYTF.